Listed here are 21 T cell receptor beta chains from one sample, sequenced in a study of somatic mutations in cytotoxic T cells in rheumatoid arthritis. TCRdb keeps only in-frame clones here, not all; method: immunoSEQ multiplex PCR. The repertoire holds more than 10,000 clones, with less than 90% as singletons. The sequenced material came from CD8+ T cells sorted from blood. Receptors originate from a woman in her sixties or seventies in good health.

The V gene is TRBV7-6, the J gene TRBJ2-7; no clear D gene. V dropped 1 base and J dropped 3 bases, with 10 bases sitting between them. This CDR3 is 14 amino acids long. Looked up from germline, CDR1 is SGHVS and CDR2 is FNYEAQ. CDR3 nucleotides: TGTGCCAGCAGCTTAGGTGGAGCCGGCTACGAGCAGTACTTC. It codes for CASSLGGAGYEQYF.

The rearrangement joins TRBV7-9 to TRBJ2-2; a weak D match, TRBD1 (5 bases). Between the trimmed V and J ends, which lost 4 bases and 11 bases, there was a span of 17 bases. In germline, CDR1 is SEHNR, CDR2 FQNEAQ (reference sequence). The CDR3 spans 14 residues. CDR3 nucleotides: TGTGCCAGCAGCTCAGTAGCCAACCAGGGAGAGCTGTTTTTT. Its protein product is CASSSVANQGELFF.

The chain links TRBV29-1 to TRBJ1-1, with 8 bases identical to TRBD1. The CDR3 has 13 residues. Per germline, CDR1 SQVTM and CDR2 ANQGSEA. Trimming removed 5 bases from V and 4 bases from J; junction bases left unmatched: 6. CDR3 sequence reads: CSVLGQGVTEAFF. The CDR3, as DNA: TGCAGCGTTTTAGGACAGGGCGTCACTGAAGCTTTCTTT.

V is TRBV6-1 and J is TRBJ2-1; TRBD1 agrees at 7 bases. J gave up 4 bases and V 1 base, and 7 bases lay outside the gene matches. The CDR3 spans 16 residues. Germline CDR1 reads MNHNS; CDR2 reads SASEGT. The CDR3 region has the DNA TGTGCCAGCAGTGAAGATCTAGGGGGCATTTACAATGAGCAGTTCTTC. Protein: CASSEDLGGIYNEQFF.

The V call is TRBV7-9, the J call TRBJ1-2, with a tentative D call TRBD1 (5 bases). Trimming shortened V by 5 bases and J by 4 bases, and 11 bases separated the two germline ends. The CDR3 runs to 13 residues. Germline V CDR1 and CDR2: SEHNR, FQNEAQ (reference sequence). The CDR3 DNA is TGTGCCAGCAGCCCGGGGGGGGGCTATGGCTACACCTTC. As protein: CASSPGGGYGYTF.

Written as DNA, the CDR3 is TGTGCCAGCAGCGCCGAGGGGACACCAGACAATGAGCAGTTCTTC. Amino acid sequence: CASSAEGTPDNEQFF. The chain couples TRBV9 to TRBJ2-1; TRBD1 is a possible D gene (6 bases). Germline CDR1 is SGDLS and CDR2 is YYNGEE. V was cut by 3 bases and J by 5 bases, with 15 bases left in between. The CDR3 contains 15 residues.

This rearrangement joins TRBV11-2 to TRBJ1-6; D is ambiguous. The CDR3 has 15 amino acids. V shed 5 bases and J shed 6 bases, with 14 bases lying between them. The germline V gene encodes CDR1 SGHAT and CDR2 FQNNGV. Written as DNA, the CDR3 is TGTGCCAGCAGCGCGGTAAGCGCGGGTAATTCACCCCTCCACTTT. Its translation: CASSAVSAGNSPLHF.

The CDR3 DNA sequence: TGTGCCAGCAGCTTAGGGACTCGGGGAGATACGCAGTATTTT. Its translation: CASSLGTRGDTQYF. The chain links TRBV11-2 to TRBJ2-3, with TRBD2 as a possible D gene (5 bases). V was clipped by 1 base and J by 5 bases, with 10 bases between them. Germline values: CDR1 SGHAT, CDR2 FQNNGV. CDR3 length equals 14 residues. The variable domain in full, completed from reference TRBV11-2 and TRBJ2-3, reads EAGVAQSPRYKIIEKRQSVAFWCNPISGHATLYWYQQILGQGPKLLIQFQNNGVVDDSQLPKDRFSAERLKGVDSTLKIQPAKLEDSAVYLCASSLGTRGDTQYFGPGTRLTVL.

The V and J genes are TRBV5-1 and TRBJ2-3; TRBD2 matches 10 bases. The CDR3 length is 17 residues. CDR1 and CDR2 (germline): SGHRS, YFSETQ. The junction had 9 bases not matched to a gene; V was cut back by 0 bases and J by 5 bases. CDR3 region: CASSLDLAGDEGDTQYF. The CDR3 coding sequence is TGCGCCAGCAGCTTGGATCTAGCGGGGGATGAGGGAGATACGCAGTATTTT.

The V gene is TRBV29-1, the J gene TRBJ2-5, with TRBD2 matching over 8 bases. The V gene's germline CDR1 is SQVTM and CDR2 ANQGSEA. With V trimmed by 4 bases and J by 1 base, 11 bases remained unmatched. The CDR3 loop spans 16 amino acids. Here the CDR3 reads CSVAGGAGNIQETQYF. CDR3 sequence (DNA): TGCAGCGTTGCCGGGGGGGCAGGGAATATCCAAGAGACCCAGTACTTC.

The chain links TRBV9 to TRBJ2-1; 9 nucleotides match TRBD2. This CDR3 has 12 residues. Germline trimming cut 3 bases from V and 15 bases from J; bases unmatched to any gene: 7. Germline assignment: CDR1 SGDLS and CDR2 YYNGEE. As DNA, the CDR3 is TGTGCCAGCAGCGGGACTAGCGTTTTGCCGTTCTTC. Encoded protein: CASSGTSVLPFF.

J is TRBJ1-2 and V is TRBV6-5; D is unclear. V dropped 6 bases and J dropped 0 bases, with 8 bases sitting between them. The CDR3 covers 13 residues. CDR1 and CDR2 (germline): MNHEY, SVGAGI. The CDR3 protein is CASSLVANYGYTF. The CDR3 DNA sequence: TGTGCCAGCAGCCTAGTAGCTAACTATGGCTACACCTTC.

The chain couples TRBV28 to TRBJ2-7; no reliable D call. Trimming shortened V by 5 bases and J by 5 bases, and 10 bases separated the two germline ends. The CDR3 loop spans 12 amino acids. Germline V lookup: CDR1 MDHEN, CDR2 SYDVKM. CDR3 in DNA: TGTGCCAGCAGTCCACCACTTCACGAGCAGTACTTC. This gives the protein CASSPPLHEQYF.

The rearrangement links TRBV6-5 to TRBJ2-5, with unresolved D. This CDR3 contains 15 residues. CDR1 and CDR2 from the germline V gene are MNHEY and SVGAGI. V lost 2 bases, J lost 5 bases, and 15 bases lay in between. CDR3 nucleotides: TGTGCCAGCAGTTACCTACTGGGCCAGGCGGAGACCCAGTACTTC. This gives the protein CASSYLLGQAETQYF.

The chain links TRBV19 to TRBJ2-7, with D tentatively TRBD1 (5 bases). The CDR3 runs to 12 residues. Trimming left V 7 bases short and J 4 bases short, with 11 bases between. The germline V gene has CDR1 LNHDA and CDR2 SQIVND (reference sequence). The DNA of the CDR3 is TGTGCCAGTACCCACCCAGGGTACGAGCAGTACGTC. This encodes CASTHPGYEQYV.

The chain uses TRBV15 and TRBJ2-1; 8 bases match TRBD1. The germline V gene has CDR1 LNHNV and CDR2 YYDKDF (reference sequence). The ends lost 6 bases at V and 5 bases at J; junction bases unmatched: 9. This CDR3 is 15 amino acids long. The CDR3: CATSTPGQVDNEQFF. CDR3 DNA sequence: TGTGCCACCAGTACCCCGGGACAGGTAGACAATGAGCAGTTCTTC.

This clone was picked up one time. The genes are TRBV7-9 and TRBJ2-2; TRBD1 matches 9 bases. The CDR3 length is 18 residues. Trimming at V came to 8 bases and at J to 4 bases, leaving 17 bases not matched to a gene. The germline V gene encodes CDR1 SEHNR and CDR2 FQNEAQ (reference sequence). The chain's CDR3 is CASDVPGQGFSSTGELFF. In DNA form, the CDR3 reads TGTGCCAGCGACGTCCCGGGACAGGGTTTCTCGAGCACCGGGGAGCTGTTTTTT.

The J gene is TRBJ1-2, the V gene TRBV5-4, with no clear D. Per germline, CDR1 SGHNT and CDR2 YYREEE (reference sequence). The CDR3 sequence is 14 residues long. V dropped 2 bases and J dropped 8 bases, with 16 bases sitting between them. Here the CDR3 reads CASSFLSSGEGYTF. In DNA, the CDR3 is TGTGCCAGCAGCTTCCTCTCCAGCGGCGAAGGCTACACCTTC.

Here the CDR3 DNA reads TGTGCCAGCAGCATCGGGGGGGCCGATACGCAGTATTTT. It codes for CASSIGGADTQYF. The chain combines TRBV5-4 with TRBJ2-3; 8 bases are shared with TRBD2. The J segment lost 6 bases and the V segment lost 4 bases, leaving 4 bases of the junction unmatched. The CDR3 length is 13 residues. The germline CDR1 and CDR2 sequences are SGHNT and YYREEE (reference sequence).

This chain uses TRBV7-9 with TRBJ2-1; TRBD2 matches 9 bases. CDR3 length: 16 residues. In germline, CDR1 is SEHNR, CDR2 FQNEAQ (reference sequence). V was pared by 5 bases and J by 10 bases, with 15 bases of the junction left unmatched. CDR3 sequence reads: CASSPIQAGGDTEQFF. The CDR3 nucleotides are TGTGCCAGCAGCCCGATCCAAGCGGGGGGAGATACGGAGCAGTTCTTC.

V gene TRBV19 combines with J gene TRBJ2-7, with 9 bases that match TRBD1. The CDR3 totals 14 residues. From germline, CDR1 is LNHDA and CDR2 SQIVND (reference sequence). J lost 5 bases, V lost 2 bases, and 4 bases had no gene match. The CDR3 bases are TGTGCCAGTAGTATAAGGACAGGGGAAGACGAGCAGTACTTC. It yields the protein CASSIRTGEDEQYF.